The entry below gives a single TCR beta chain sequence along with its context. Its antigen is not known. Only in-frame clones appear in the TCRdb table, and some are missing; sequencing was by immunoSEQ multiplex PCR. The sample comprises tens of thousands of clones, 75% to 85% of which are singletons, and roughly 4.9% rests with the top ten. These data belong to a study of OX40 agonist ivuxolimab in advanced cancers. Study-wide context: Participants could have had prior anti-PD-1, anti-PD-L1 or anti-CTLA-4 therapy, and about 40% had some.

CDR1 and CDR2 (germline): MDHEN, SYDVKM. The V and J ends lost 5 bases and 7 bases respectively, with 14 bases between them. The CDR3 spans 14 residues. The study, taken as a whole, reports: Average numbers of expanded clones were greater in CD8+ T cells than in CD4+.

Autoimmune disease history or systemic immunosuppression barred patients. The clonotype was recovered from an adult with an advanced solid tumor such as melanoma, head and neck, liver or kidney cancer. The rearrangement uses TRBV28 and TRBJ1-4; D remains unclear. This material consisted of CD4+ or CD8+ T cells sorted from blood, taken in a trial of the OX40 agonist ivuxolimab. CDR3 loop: CASSPGGVSEKLFF. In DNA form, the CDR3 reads TGTGCCAGCAGTCCCGGTGGGGTGAGTGAAAAACTGTTTTTT.